Listed below are T cell receptor beta chains from one sample, sequenced in a study of PD-1 blockade in mismatch repair-deficient tumors. Sequencing used immunoSEQ multiplex PCR; TCRdb keeps in-frame clones, though not all of them. This table has approximately 50,000 clones, about 80% appearing once. The sequences come from peripheral blood, collected 4 weeks after starting pembrolizumab. The receptors come from an adult with mismatch repair-deficient cancer. Both conserved end residues are part of each CDR3.

v_gene,j_gene,CDR3aa
TRBV9,TRBJ2-1,CASSVGPTYNEQFF
TRBV6-1,TRBJ2-3,CASRTRGSTDTQYF
TRBV5-4,TRBJ2-7,CASSLVLAPSYEQYF
TRBV5-1,TRBJ1-4,CASSQTGGYNEKLFF
TRBV19,TRBJ2-3,CASSIFSPILTDTQYF
TRBV4-1,TRBJ2-1,CASSQERTRDNEQFF
TRBV2,TRBJ2-1,CASSVKRFGNEQFF
TRBV7-3,TRBJ2-2,CASSLTGQPSPGELFF
TRBV25-1,TRBJ2-5,CASSDRGAGWETQYF
TRBV5-8,TRBJ2-3,CASSSTLLAGGTDTQYF
TRBV4-2,TRBJ1-2,CASSRQDRGRDGYTF
TRBV5-4,TRBJ1-1,CASSPGGQGAFF
TRBV19,TRBJ2-3,CASSTGGAADTQYF
TRBV6-6,TRBJ1-4,CASRSWTGIAYKLFF
TRBV5-1,TRBJ2-2,CASSRTGLTGELFF
TRBV29-1,TRBJ2-7,CSVANYEQYF
TRBV27,TRBJ2-7,CASSPSGTFYEQYF
TRBV6-5,TRBJ2-1,CASSYITGEQFF
TRBV7-2,TRBJ2-7,CASSPRKGPYEQYF
TRBV9,TRBJ2-5,CASSWTGGETQYF
TRBV2,TRBJ2-1,CASSELADNEQFF
TRBV6-1,TRBJ2-7,CASSEAGALGYEQYF
TRBV30,TRBJ1-5,CAWSADENQPQHF
TRBV7-9,TRBJ2-1,CASSLELGWGAGGHNEQFF
TRBV7-9,TRBJ2-1,CASSPRLARRSYNEQFF
TRBV2,TRBJ1-2,CASVQNYGYTF
TRBV2,TRBJ1-2,CAEGGGGNYGYTF
TRBV29-1,TRBJ2-3,CSGLGTGVGDTQYF
TRBV9,TRBJ1-5,CASSVVRDGWPQHF
TRBV23-1,TRBJ1-2,CASSQSRVGHGYTF
TRBV15,TRBJ2-5,CATSTSQETQYF
TRBV13,TRBJ2-1,CASSLRGEVYNEQFF
TRBV5-1,TRBJ2-7,CASSSSGVSYEQYF
TRBV5-6,TRBJ2-2,CASSLAGGPSTGELFF
TRBV7-3,TRBJ2-5,CASSLTRTEETQYF
TRBV6-5,TRBJ2-3,CASRPSALYTQYF
TRBV25-1,TRBJ1-2,CASSNPGRASGYTF
TRBV10-3,TRBJ2-7,CAISTMDSTASYEQYF
TRBV12-5,TRBJ2-3,CASGFRRTDTQYF
TRBV5-1,TRBJ1-3,CASSLDGSSGNTIYF
TRBV7-9,TRBJ2-5,CASSFAVRTDQETQYF
TRBV11-2,TRBJ1-4,CASREVEKLFF
TRBV14,TRBJ2-7,CASSLGADVYEQYF
TRBV16,TRBJ2-7,CASSTLGQPYEQYF
TRBV13,TRBJ2-1,CASSQDRLTSNEQFF